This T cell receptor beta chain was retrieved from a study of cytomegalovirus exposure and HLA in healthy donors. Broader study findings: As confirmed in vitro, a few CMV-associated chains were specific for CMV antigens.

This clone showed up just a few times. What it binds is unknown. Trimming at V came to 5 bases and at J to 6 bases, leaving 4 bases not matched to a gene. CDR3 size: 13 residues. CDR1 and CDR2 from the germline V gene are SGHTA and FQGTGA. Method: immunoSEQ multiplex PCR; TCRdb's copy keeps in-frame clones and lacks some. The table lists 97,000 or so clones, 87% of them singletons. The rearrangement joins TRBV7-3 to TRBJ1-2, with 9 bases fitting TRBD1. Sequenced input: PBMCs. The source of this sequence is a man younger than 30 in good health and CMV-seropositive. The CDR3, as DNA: TGTGCCAGCAGCACGGGACAGGGTGATGGCTACACCTTC. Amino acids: CASSTGQGDGYTF.